A single sample gave rise to the 5 T cell receptor beta chains below, sequenced in a study of blood T cell repertoires in COVID-19. Assay used: immunoSEQ multiplex PCR; TCRdb lists only in-frame clones, some missing. The sample has about 110,000 clones, 80% seen once. Sequencing was performed on peripheral blood. Receptors originate from a man aged 70-80 years with acute or convalescent COVID-19.

The chain combines TRBV19 with TRBJ1-4; 9 nucleotides align to TRBD1. Germline CDR1 LNHDA, CDR2 SQIVND (reference sequence). Unmatched junction bases numbered 3, after V lost 7 bases and J lost 6 bases. This CDR3 has 13 amino acids. CDR3 in amino acids: CASTQGADEKLFF. The DNA for the CDR3 is TGTGCCAGTACACAGGGGGCCGATGAAAAACTGTTTTTT.

V gene TRBV7-6 combines with J gene TRBJ2-6; D is possibly TRBD1 (5 bases). The CDR3 is made up of 13 amino acids. CDR1 SGHVS and CDR2 FNYEAQ come from the germline V gene. V lost 4 bases and J 8 bases, leaving 9 bases between the germline ends. The CDR3 loop reads CASSSGMSNVLTF. DNA for the CDR3: TGTGCCAGCAGCTCAGGGATGTCCAACGTCCTGACTTTC.

The V call is TRBV2, the J call TRBJ2-3; TRBD2 aligns across 7 bases. With 5 bases clipped from V and 5 bases from J, the junction kept 13 bases outside the gene matches. The CDR3 loop spans 16 amino acids. CDR1 is SNHLY and CDR2 is FYNNEI in the germline V gene. The CDR3: CASSPRTSASGDTQYF. The DNA for the CDR3 is TGTGCCAGCAGTCCCCGGACCTCGGCTAGCGGAGATACGCAGTATTTT.

Concerning this clone: A read error may explain this, as a much larger clone is one base away. The V and J genes are TRBV7-2 and TRBJ1-2, with D hard to call. Trimming stripped 0 bases from V and 6 bases from J, with 5 bases between. This CDR3 has 12 amino acids. Germline V CDR1 and CDR2: SGHTA, FQGNSA. This chain's CDR3 is CASSLARDGYTF. In nucleotides, the CDR3 is TGTGCCAGCAGCTTAGCCCGAGATGGCTACACCTTC. The whole variable domain, filled in from reference TRBV7-2 and TRBJ1-2, reads GAGVSQSPSNKVTEKGKDVELRCDPISGHTALYWYRQSLGQGLEFLIYFQGNSAPDKSGLPSDRFSAERTGGSVSTLTIQRTQQEDSAVYLCASSLARDGYTFGSGTRLTVV.

This clone was picked up one time. This sequence joins TRBV3-1 (or the pseudogene TRBV3-2) and TRBJ2-7; 9 nucleotides line up with TRBD1. The CDR3 loop spans 14 amino acids. Germline V gives CDR1 LGHDT, CDR2 YNNKEL (reference sequence). The V and J ends lost 4 bases and 5 bases, in that order; junction bases with no gene match: 6. CDR3 protein: CASSPRDRENEQYF. The CDR3 nucleotides are TGTGCCAGCAGCCCCCGGGACAGGGAGAACGAGCAGTACTTC.